These 21 T cell receptor beta chains came from one sample sequenced in a study of blood T cell repertoires in COVID-19. TCRdb's table, derived via immunoSEQ multiplex PCR, lists solely in-frame clones and lacks some. The sample shows roughly 66,000 clones, approximately 79% of them seen only once. The sample was peripheral blood. These receptor sequences come from a man aged 60 to 69 with acute or convalescent COVID-19.

The chain couples TRBV6-2 or TRBV6-3 to TRBJ2-5; 10 positions match TRBD2. Germline V gene data show CDR1 as MNHEY and CDR2 as SVGEGT. Trimming removed 2 bases from V and 7 bases from J; junction bases left unmatched: 10. The CDR3 loop spans 16 amino acids. The CDR3 coding sequence is TGTGCCAGCAGTTACGGTCTAGCGGGGGCCTTCAGGACCCAGTACTTC. This codes for CASSYGLAGAFRTQYF.

The rearrangement joins TRBV12-3 or TRBV12-4 to TRBJ2-7, with D tentatively TRBD1 (6 bases). The V end lost 6 bases, the J end lost 4 bases, and 10 bases lay between the germline ends. The CDR3 runs to 12 residues. The CDR3 DNA follows: TGTGCCAGCAGAATTCAGGGGTACGAGCAGTACTTC. It codes for CASRIQGYEQYF.

The rearrangement links TRBV19 to TRBJ1-2; TRBD1 is a possible D gene (5 bases). The CDR3 is 15 amino acids. The V end lost 5 bases, the J end lost 3 bases, and 16 bases lay between the germline ends. Germline-derived CDR1 and CDR2 are LNHDA and SQIVND (reference sequence). The chain's CDR3 is CASSVFGARDYGYTF. The CDR3 DNA reads TGTGCCAGTAGTGTTTTTGGGGCCAGGGACTATGGCTACACCTTC.

The chain is built from TRBV2 and TRBJ1-6; D may be TRBD1 (5 bases). Germline CDR1 and CDR2: SNHLY and FYNNEI. Trimming shortened V by 4 bases and J by 6 bases, and 10 bases separated the two germline ends. The CDR3 length is 14 residues. CDR3 sequence: CASSGRQGNSPLHF. CDR3 coding DNA: TGTGCCAGCAGTGGTCGGCAGGGTAATTCACCCCTCCACTTT.

J is TRBJ2-3 and V is TRBV14; 7 nucleotides match TRBD1. The CDR3 is 14 residues long. Germline V CDR1 and CDR2: SGHDN, FVKESK. Trimming at V came to 4 bases and at J to 4 bases, leaving 5 bases not matched to a gene. CDR3 in amino acids: CASSPRQGADTQYF. CDR3 in DNA: TGTGCCAGCAGCCCCAGACAGGGAGCAGATACGCAGTATTTT.

This clone turned up a few times. The rearrangement joins TRBV5-1 to TRBJ2-1; 16 nucleotides align to TRBD2. V shed 2 bases, J shed 6 bases, and the junction held 14 bases outside the gene matches. The CDR3 totals 20 residues. Germline CDR1 is SGHRS and CDR2 is YFSETQ. The CDR3 DNA follows: TGCGCCAGCAGCTTTTTTTCTCCGGGACTAGCGGGGGGGCCCGGCAATGAGCAGTTCTTC. Translation gives CASSFFSPGLAGGPGNEQFF.

The chain links TRBV5-4 to TRBJ2-2, with 7 bases identical to TRBD2. The CDR3 is 14 residues long. Trimming removed 0 bases from V and 7 bases from J; junction bases left unmatched: 3. The germline CDR1 and CDR2 sequences are SGHNT and YYREEE (reference sequence). The CDR3 loop is CASSLAGEGGELFF. The CDR3 DNA is TGTGCCAGCAGCTTGGCGGGGGAGGGCGGGGAGCTGTTTTTT.

This clone appeared once. This rearrangement joins TRBV19 to TRBJ1-4, with D perhaps TRBD1 (6 bases). V lost 5 bases, J lost 11 bases, and 15 bases lay in between. The CDR3 runs 13 residues. Germline V gives CDR1 LNHDA, CDR2 SQIVND (reference sequence). The CDR3 DNA reads as TGTGCCAGTAGTCCGGGACGGGGGGCCAAACTGTTTTTT. Translation gives CASSPGRGAKLFF.

V usage is TRBV4-3 and J usage is TRBJ2-3, with TRBD1 as a possible D gene (5 bases). V was cut by 0 bases and J by 0 bases, with 10 bases left in between. The CDR3 has 16 residues. Germline CDR1 LGHNA, CDR2 YSLEER. Here the CDR3 DNA reads TGCGCCAGCAGCCAAGATGCAGGGCCCAGCACAGATACGCAGTATTTT. This gives the protein CASSQDAGPSTDTQYF.

V usage is TRBV4-3 and J usage is TRBJ1-5; D unclear. The ends were cut back, 0 bases at V and 5 bases at J, with 8 bases in the middle. Germline CDR1 LGHNA, CDR2 YSLEER. The CDR3 consists of 14 residues. CDR3 DNA sequence: TGCGCCAGCAGCCAAGAAGGCGGGGATCAGCCCCAGCATTTT. The encoded protein is CASSQEGGDQPQHF.

The V call is TRBV7-2, the J call TRBJ2-2; 8 bases are shared with TRBD2. The V and J ends lost 2 bases and 5 bases, in that order; junction bases with no gene match: 4. This CDR3 spans 15 amino acids. Per the germline V gene, CDR1 is SGHTA and CDR2 is FQGNSA. CDR3 sequence reads: CASSLTSGGTGELFF. DNA of the CDR3: TGTGCCAGCAGCTTAACGAGCGGGGGTACCGGGGAGCTGTTTTTT.

This chain links TRBV7-2 with TRBJ2-5; TRBD2 aligns across 10 bases. Germline lookup yields CDR1 SGHTA and CDR2 FQGNSA. The CDR3 spans 15 residues. Trimming cost V 5 bases and J 1 base; bases outside gene matches: 4. The CDR3 coding sequence is TGTGCCAGCAGCCCTAGCGGGGGTTCCCAAGAGACCCAGTACTTC. Translated: CASSPSGGSQETQYF. The whole variable domain, filled in from reference TRBV7-2 and TRBJ2-5, reads GAGVSQSPSNKVTEKGKDVELRCDPISGHTALYWYRQSLGQGLEFLIYFQGNSAPDKSGLPSDRFSAERTGGSVSTLTIQRTQQEDSAVYLCASSPSGGSQETQYFGPGTRLLVL.

This chain uses TRBV27 with TRBJ1-2, with 12 bases identical to TRBD1. V shed 6 bases, J shed 5 bases, and the junction held 7 bases outside the gene matches. This CDR3 is 15 amino acids long. The germline CDR1 and CDR2 sequences are MNHEY and SMNVEV (reference sequence). CDR3 sequence (DNA): TGTGCCAGCAGCCCGGGACAGGGGGCCTCATATGGCTACACCTTC. The encoded protein is CASSPGQGASYGYTF.

This clone was observed a handful of times. The chain recombines TRBV7-2 with TRBJ1-2; 12 bases align to TRBD1. Trimming removed 5 bases from V and 8 bases from J; junction bases left unmatched: 9. There are 15 residues in the CDR3. The germline gives CDR1 SGHTA, CDR2 FQGNSA. In nucleotides, the CDR3 is TGTGCCAGCAGCCCCTCCGGGACAGGGGGCTGGGGCTACACCTTC. It codes for CASSPSGTGGWGYTF.

The rearrangement joins TRBV7-8 to TRBJ2-1; D is possibly TRBD2 (6 bases). The germline gives CDR1 SGHVS, CDR2 FQNEAQ. V was pared by 5 bases and J by 0 bases, with 8 bases between. This CDR3 has 14 amino acids. CDR3 residues: CASSLGSSYNEQFF. CDR3 nucleotides: TGTGCCAGCAGCCTCGGGAGCTCCTACAATGAGCAGTTCTTC.

As concerns this clone: Relative to the germline gene, one junction end is altered; a read error may explain this. V and J are TRBV6-2 or TRBV6-3 and TRBJ1-2; 7 nucleotides match TRBD1. The V gene's germline CDR1 is MNHEY and CDR2 SVGEGT. This CDR3 contains 14 residues. The CDR3 nucleotides read TGTGCCACCAGTTCCGACAGGGTGAGCTATGGCTACACCTTC. Translation gives CATSSDRVSYGYTF.

This chain connects TRBV27 to TRBJ2-3, with 9 bases identical to TRBD2. CDR3 length equals 15 residues. Germline V gene sequence: CDR1 MNHEY, CDR2 SMNVEV (reference sequence). The ends lost 3 bases at V and 6 bases at J; junction bases unmatched: 7. Written as DNA, the CDR3 is TGTGCCAGCAGTTTGCAGCGGGGGGCCGGGGATACGCAGTATTTT. Residues: CASSLQRGAGDTQYF.

The rearrangement joins TRBV7-8 to TRBJ2-1; 7 nucleotides agree with TRBD2. V lost 5 bases and J lost 7; bases outside the gene matches: 14. Germline V lookup: CDR1 SGHVS, CDR2 FQNEAQ. The length of the CDR3 is 16 residues. The CDR3 sequence: CASSDRGGGRLNEQFF. DNA of the CDR3: TGTGCCAGCAGCGACCGCGGGGGAGGCCGCCTGAATGAGCAGTTCTTC.

V is TRBV12-3 or TRBV12-4 and J is TRBJ1-2; 9 bases are shared with TRBD1. Unmatched junction bases numbered 6, after V lost 5 bases and J lost 8 bases. The CDR3 runs to 13 residues. Here the CDR3 DNA reads TGTGCCAGCAGTCAGGGACAGGGCAGGGGCTACACCTTC. Translating gives CASSQGQGRGYTF.

In this sample, this clone turned up once. This chain uses TRBV11-3 with TRBJ2-1; TRBD1 might be the D (6 bases). Trimming shortened V by 5 bases and J by 8 bases, and 16 bases separated the two germline ends. Germline values: CDR1 SGHNT, CDR2 YENEEA. The CDR3 is made up of 14 amino acids. The DNA for the CDR3 is TGTGCCAGCAGCCCGGACAGTAAGTGGGATGAGCAGTTCTTC. Its translation: CASSPDSKWDEQFF.

The rearrangement uses TRBV9 and TRBJ2-3; D remains ambiguous. V shed 0 bases and J shed 5 bases, with 4 bases lying between them. Germline V gene sequence: CDR1 SGDLS, CDR2 YYNGEE. CDR3 size: 12 residues. CDR3 sequence (DNA): TGTGCCAGCAGCGTAGGGCTAGATACGCAGTATTTT. It encodes CASSVGLDTQYF.